By sample share, the clone carrying this T cell receptor (beta chain) is medium-sized (0.01 to 0.1%). Its antigen is not known. This specimen comes from a study of T cell repertoires in cytomegalovirus infection. Study in general: It can be stated that public TCR beta signatures indicated CMV infection as well as a matching HLA type. The study's findings and limits: Cumulative public TCR beta family frequency identified CMV carriers with the relevant HLA. The ex vivo response was dominated by HLA-C-restricted CMV-specific TCR beta clonotypes.

The germline V gene encodes CDR1 SGHTA and CDR2 FQGNSA. This CDR3 is 14 amino acids long. Trimming stripped 1 base from V and 1 base from J, with 7 bases between. TCRdb fed the reads into MiXCR, producing one record per CDR3 protein. In the table there are approximately 200,000 distinct CDR3 sequences, under 30% of which are singletons. The chain combines TRBV7-2 with TRBJ1-1; no definite D call. Sequences were obtained from PBMCs. The sequence came from a human donor in good health (CMV status not recorded). Some clones in this sample may be carry-over from other donors' samples. The DNA for the CDR3 is TGTGCCAGCAGCTTAGGACCTGGGAACACTGAAGCTTTCTTT. Residues: CASSLGPGNTEAFF. The whole variable domain, remainder taken from reference TRBV7-2 and TRBJ1-1, is GAGVSQSPSNKVTEKGKDVELRCDPISGHTALYWYRQSLGQGLEFLIYFQGNSAPDKSGLPSDRFSAERTGGSVSTLTIQRTQQEDSAVYLCASSLGPGNTEAFFGQGTRLTVV.